These 31 T cell receptor beta chains were sequenced from one sample in a study of regulatory and conventional T cells in RAG deficiency. Sequencing was performed with immunoSEQ multiplex PCR; in TCRdb, only in-frame clones are kept and a portion is missing. The sample includes 8,500 or so clones, more than 75% of them seen just once. In addition, the sample was reused for a study of regulatory T cells. That work states: The primer mix had 52 TRBV and 13 TRBJ primers.

The sequenced sample was CD8+ T cells sorted from blood. These receptors originate from a human donor in good health.

The CDR3 bases are TGTGCCAGCAGCAATCCGGGACAGGGTTCCGGGGAGCTGTTTTTT. Amino acid sequence: CASSNPGQGSGELFF. The chain carries TRBV2 and TRBJ2-2; 9 bases fit TRBD1. Germline CDR1 is SNHLY and CDR2 is FYNNEI. With 6 bases clipped from V and 6 bases from J, the junction kept 8 bases outside the gene matches. The CDR3 consists of 15 residues.

V and J are TRBV6-6 and TRBJ2-1; D ambiguous. Germline V gives CDR1 MNHNY, CDR2 SVGAGI (reference sequence). The CDR3 runs 14 residues. Trimming cost V 0 bases and J 7 bases, with 10 bases left between them. CDR3: CASSYSGPWNEQFF. DNA for the CDR3: TGTGCCAGCAGTTACTCCGGCCCATGGAATGAGCAGTTCTTC.

The chain recombines TRBV7-9 with TRBJ1-5, with 9 bases aligning to TRBD1. CDR3 length: 14 amino acids. V was pared by 4 bases and J by 4 bases, with 2 bases of the junction left unmatched. Per the germline V gene, CDR1 is SEHNR and CDR2 is FQNEAQ (reference sequence). The CDR3 here is CASSSGQGNQPQHF. In nucleotides, the CDR3 is TGTGCCAGCAGCTCGGGACAGGGTAATCAGCCCCAGCATTTT.

This clone occurred once. This chain uses TRBV5-6 with TRBJ2-5, with TRBD1 matching 9 bases. The CDR3 is 16 amino acids. The V segment lost 2 bases and the J segment 5 bases; nucleotides outside the gene matches: 10. The germline V gene has CDR1 SGHDT and CDR2 YYEEEE. CDR3 DNA sequence: TGTGCCAGCAGCTTTTTTTCGGGACAGGGTTCGGAGACCCAGTACTTC. Translating it yields CASSFFSGQGSETQYF. Full variable domain (rest looked up from reference TRBV5-6 and TRBJ2-5): DAGVTQSPTHLIKTRGQQVTLRCSPKSGHDTVSWYQQALGQGPQFIFQYYEEEERQRGNFPDRFSGHQFPNYSSELNVNALLLGDSALYLCASSFFSGQGSETQYFGPGTRLLVL.

This chain links TRBV5-1 with TRBJ2-1; either TRBD1 or TRBD2 may fit D (5 bases each). The CDR3 totals 15 residues. V was trimmed by 9 bases and J by 0 bases, leaving 16 bases between them. Germline values: CDR1 SGHRS, CDR2 YFSETQ. In DNA form, the CDR3 reads TGCGCCACTAACCCGGGACCGAGCTCCTACAATGAGCAGTTCTTC. Protein: CATNPGPSSYNEQFF.

This chain joins TRBV28 and TRBJ1-1, with 8 nucleotides matching TRBD1. Germline V lookup: CDR1 MDHEN, CDR2 SYDVKM. Trimming removed 8 bases from V and 0 bases from J; junction bases left unmatched: 11. The CDR3 is 16 residues long. As DNA, the CDR3 is TGTGCCAGCCGACAGCGGACAGGGATTATGAACACTGAAGCTTTCTTT. It codes for CASRQRTGIMNTEAFF.

This clone was detected only a few times. The V call is TRBV6-5, the J call TRBJ2-1; perhaps TRBD2 as D (6 bases). Germline-derived CDR1 and CDR2 are MNHEY and SVGAGI. The V and J ends lost 1 base and 4 bases respectively, with 11 bases between them. CDR3 length: 15 amino acids. The CDR3 region is CASSYLRGQYNEQFF. The CDR3 DNA is TGTGCCAGCAGTTACTTGCGGGGTCAGTACAATGAGCAGTTCTTC.

The rearrangement joins TRBV13 to TRBJ2-3; 13 positions agree with TRBD2. The V and J ends lost 4 bases and 5 bases, in that order; junction bases with no gene match: 18. The germline V gene has CDR1 PRHDT and CDR2 FYEKMQ (reference sequence). This CDR3 comprises 20 residues. CDR3 protein: CASSSRGRGLAGTQVDTQYF. CDR3 nucleotides: TGTGCCAGCAGCTCCCGGGGAAGGGGACTAGCGGGGACGCAGGTAGATACGCAGTATTTT. The full variable domain, its missing parts supplied by reference TRBV13 and TRBJ2-3, is AAGVIQSPRHLIKEKRETATLKCYPIPRHDTVYWYQQGPGQDPQFLISFYEKMQSDKGSIPDRFSAQQFSDYHSELNMSSLELGDSALYFCASSSRGRGLAGTQVDTQYFGPGTRLTVL.

The rearrangement links TRBV7-9 to TRBJ1-6; TRBD1 matches at 10 bases. This CDR3 has 15 residues. Trimming took 5 bases from V and 9 from J; bases not matched to a gene: 7. Germline V gene sequence: CDR1 SEHNR, CDR2 FQNEAQ (reference sequence). The CDR3 coding sequence is TGTGCCAGCAGCCCTGGGACAGGGGCTCGTTCACCCCTCCACTTT. This sequence encodes CASSPGTGARSPLHF.

The chain has TRBV4-2 and TRBJ2-7; TRBD1 is a possible D gene (6 bases). CDR3 size: 15 residues. Germline lookup yields CDR1 LGHNA and CDR2 YNFKEQ. The V gene lost 5 bases and the J gene lost 4 bases, with 18 bases spanning the gap. CDR3 in amino acids: CASSRDTQPRYEQYF. CDR3 coding DNA: TGTGCCAGCAGCAGGGACACCCAGCCTAGATACGAGCAGTACTTC.

The chain combines TRBV19 with TRBJ1-5; D gene ambiguous. Germline CDR1 is LNHDA and CDR2 is SQIVND (reference sequence). The CDR3 has 12 amino acids. V lost 1 base and J 9 bases, leaving 7 bases between the germline ends. CDR3 nucleotide sequence: TGTGCCAGTAGTATAGGGGCACGGCCCCAGCATTTT. Amino acids: CASSIGARPQHF.

Points on this clone: One end of the junction is discordant with germline, which a read error may explain. V usage is TRBV28 and J usage is TRBJ1-2; D possibly corresponds to TRBD1 (6 bases). The germline V gene has CDR1 MDHEN and CDR2 SYDVKM. This CDR3 has 13 amino acids. The CDR3 DNA is TGTGCCAGCAATTTATACGCAGGGGAGGACTACACCTTC. It yields the protein CASNLYAGEDYTF.

This CDR3 reads CASSASDGNEQFF. DNA of the CDR3: TGTGCCAGCAGCGCGTCGGACGGGAATGAGCAGTTCTTC. The chain combines TRBV9 with TRBJ2-1; no clear D gene. V was shortened by 3 bases and J by 7 bases, with 11 bases between the two germline ends. The length of the CDR3 is 13 residues. Looked up from germline, CDR1 is SGDLS and CDR2 is YYNGEE.

The chain uses TRBV7-9 and TRBJ2-3, with 7 bases lining up with TRBD1. Per the germline V gene, CDR1 is SEHNR and CDR2 is FQNEAQ (reference sequence). The V segment lost 7 bases and the J segment 2 bases; nucleotides outside the gene matches: 15. The CDR3 sequence is 17 residues long. The CDR3 region has the DNA TGTGCCAGCAAATCGAAGGGGGCCCCACAAGTCACAGATACGCAGTATTTT. As protein: CASKSKGAPQVTDTQYF.

The chain links TRBV9 to TRBJ2-3; TRBD2 matches at 10 bases. The V gene end was trimmed by 4 bases and the J gene end by 6 bases; junction bases not matched to a gene: 5. This CDR3 is built from 14 residues. The germline gives CDR1 SGDLS, CDR2 YYNGEE. CDR3 nucleotides: TGTGCCAGCAGCCTTAGCGGGGGGCTTGATACGCAGTATTTT. This encodes CASSLSGGLDTQYF.

The gene calls are TRBV14 and TRBJ2-5; 7 bases map to TRBD2. The better agreement between TRBJ2-7 and the DNA end casts doubt on the J call. CDR3 length: 18 amino acids. The germline CDR1 and CDR2 sequences are SGHDN and FVKESK. CDR3 in DNA: TGTGCCAGCAGCCAAGGTTTAGCGGGCCCTACCGAGATATACGAGCAGTACTTC. As protein: CASSQGLAGPTEIYEQYF.

The chain uses TRBV30 and TRBJ2-1; D unclear. V was shortened by 0 bases and J by 5 bases, with 5 bases between the two germline ends. The CDR3 spans 12 residues. From germline, CDR1 is GTSNPN and CDR2 SVGIG (reference sequence). The CDR3 DNA sequence: TGTGCCTGGAGTGTGGGGAACAATGAGCAGTTCTTC. Translated: CAWSVGNNEQFF.

Worth noting for this clone: The same CDR3 can be traced to other DNA sequences in this sample. V usage is TRBV9 and J usage is TRBJ2-6; D gene uncertain. The CDR3 covers 14 residues. Germline CDR1 SGDLS, CDR2 YYNGEE. The V gene lost 4 bases and the J gene lost 4 bases, with 9 bases spanning the gap. CDR3 nucleotides: TGTGCCAGCAGCCCTGGGTACGGGGCCAACGTCCTGACTTTC. It specifies CASSPGYGANVLTF.

The chain uses TRBV5-1 and TRBJ1-1; D is ambiguous. V dropped 3 bases and J dropped 3 bases, with 18 bases sitting between them. The CDR3 runs 16 residues. Looked up from germline, CDR1 is SGHRS and CDR2 is YFSETQ. The CDR3 bases are TGCGCCAGCAGCTATCGGACCTACAGCAGCGACACTGAAGCTTTCTTT. Translation: CASSYRTYSSDTEAFF. Variable domain in full (rest from reference TRBV5-1 and TRBJ1-1): KAGVTQTPRYLIKTRGQQVTLSCSPISGHRSVSWYQQTPGQGLQFLFEYFSETQRNKGNFPGRFSGRQFSNSRSEMNVSTLELGDSALYLCASSYRTYSSDTEAFFGQGTRLTVV.

The chain employs TRBV7-9 and TRBJ2-3, with D hard to call. Trimming stripped 4 bases from V and 3 bases from J, with 5 bases between. The CDR3 has 12 amino acids. Germline-derived CDR1 and CDR2 are SEHNR and FQNEAQ (reference sequence). CDR3 residues: CASSSRTDTQYF. Here the CDR3 DNA reads TGTGCCAGCAGCTCTAGAACAGATACGCAGTATTTT. Filled out from reference TRBV7-9 and TRBJ2-3, the complete variable domain reads DTGVSQNPRHKITKRGQNVTFRCDPISEHNRLYWYRQTLGQGPEFLTYFQNEAQLEKSRLLSDRFSAERPKGSFSTLEIQRTEQGDSAMYLCASSSRTDTQYFGPGTRLTVL.

V and J are TRBV5-1 and TRBJ1-3; TRBD1 agrees at 7 bases. This CDR3 is 12 amino acids long. Trimming removed 4 bases from V and 10 bases from J; junction bases left unmatched: 5. Germline values: CDR1 SGHRS, CDR2 YFSETQ. The CDR3 protein is CASSDKGQTIYF. In DNA form, the CDR3 reads TGCGCCAGCAGCGATAAGGGACAGACCATATATTTT. Full variable domain (missing parts from reference TRBV5-1 and TRBJ1-3): KAGVTQTPRYLIKTRGQQVTLSCSPISGHRSVSWYQQTPGQGLQFLFEYFSETQRNKGNFPGRFSGRQFSNSRSEMNVSTLELGDSALYLCASSDKGQTIYFGEGSWLTVV.

By share of the sample, this clone is medium-sized. The chain couples TRBV7-9 to TRBJ1-5, with D possibly being TRBD1 (6 bases). Germline assignment: CDR1 SEHNR and CDR2 FQNEAQ (reference sequence). V was trimmed by 10 bases and J by 0 bases, leaving 22 bases between them. The CDR3 covers 17 residues. CDR3 amino acids: CATRAGTLGYSNQPQHF. In DNA form, the CDR3 reads TGTGCCACCCGTGCCGGGACATTGGGCTATAGCAATCAGCCCCAGCATTTT.

The chain joins TRBV19 to TRBJ2-7, with D tentatively TRBD2 (6 bases). Germline-derived CDR1 and CDR2 are LNHDA and SQIVND (reference sequence). V was trimmed by 3 bases and J by 4 bases, leaving 22 bases between them. The CDR3 has 17 residues. This CDR3 reads CASSIEWVRGFGYEQYF. The CDR3 bases are TGTGCCAGTAGTATTGAGTGGGTTCGGGGGTTCGGGTACGAGCAGTACTTC. The whole variable domain, filled in from reference TRBV19 and TRBJ2-7, reads DGGITQSPKYLFRKEGQNVTLSCEQNLNHDAMYWYRQDPGQGLRLIYYSQIVNDFQKGDIAEGYSVSREKKESFPLTVTSAQKNPTAFYLCASSIEWVRGFGYEQYFGPGTRLTVT.

V gene TRBV11-3 combines with J gene TRBJ2-7; 8 nucleotides match TRBD2. This CDR3 has 13 amino acids. V was pared by 10 bases and J by 4 bases, with 9 bases of the junction left unmatched. Germline-derived CDR1 and CDR2 are SGHNT and YENEEA. CDR3 protein: CATSSREGYEQYF. The CDR3 DNA reads as TGTGCCACGTCGTCCCGGGAGGGATACGAGCAGTACTTC.

The chain has TRBV10-3 and TRBJ2-7; D remains ambiguous. Germline CDR1 ENHRY, CDR2 SYGVKD. This CDR3 contains 12 residues. V lost 2 bases and J lost 3, with 5 bases in between. The CDR3: CAISEDGYEQYF. CDR3 in DNA: TGTGCCATCAGTGAGGACGGCTACGAGCAGTACTTC.

This chain joins TRBV5-1 and TRBJ1-3; unclear D gene. This CDR3 has 17 residues. Germline CDR1 is SGHRS and CDR2 is YFSETQ. Trimming removed 0 bases at V and 0 bases at J, with 13 bases between. CDR3 sequence: CASSLVELGNSGNTIYF. The CDR3 DNA follows: TGCGCCAGCAGCTTGGTGGAGTTGGGGAACTCTGGAAACACCATATATTTT.

The chain carries TRBV5-6 and TRBJ2-7; the match to TRBD1 covers 8 bases. Germline CDR1 is SGHDT and CDR2 is YYEEEE. The CDR3 covers 14 residues. The V and J ends lost 2 bases and 3 bases, in that order; junction bases with no gene match: 4. CDR3 sequence reads: CASSFGTGLYEQYF. The CDR3 coding sequence is TGTGCCAGCAGCTTCGGGACAGGTCTCTACGAGCAGTACTTC.

V and J are TRBV7-3 and TRBJ2-2; D call uncertain. CDR1 is SGHTA, CDR2 FQGTGA, per germline. Trimming left V 3 bases short and J 6 bases short, with 8 bases between. This CDR3 has 13 residues. CDR3 DNA: TGTGCCAGCAGCTTCTACGGGCCCGGGGAGCTGTTTTTT. Its protein product is CASSFYGPGELFF.

The V and J genes are TRBV5-4 and TRBJ2-5; 12 nucleotides agree with TRBD2. CDR3 length equals 16 residues. Losses at the gene ends were 3 bases for V and 2 bases for J; bases not matched to a gene: 5. The germline V gene has CDR1 SGHNT and CDR2 YYREEE (reference sequence). CDR3 sequence reads: CASSYTSGRSQETQYF. In DNA, the CDR3 is TGTGCCAGCAGCTATACTAGCGGGAGGTCACAAGAGACCCAGTACTTC.

This clone was detected once. The V call is TRBV4-1, the J call TRBJ2-7, with 8 nucleotides matching TRBD2. The germline gives CDR1 MGHRA, CDR2 YSYEKL. V gave up 0 bases and J gave up 0 bases; unmatched junction bases: 1. This CDR3 comprises 15 residues. CDR3 sequence: CASSQESGSSYEQYF. CDR3 nucleotides: TGCGCCAGCAGCCAAGAAAGCGGGAGCTCCTACGAGCAGTACTTC.

In DNA, the CDR3 is TGTGCCAGCAGCCTTACACCGATCTCCTACAATGAGCAGTTCTTC. Its translation is CASSLTPISYNEQFF. This rearrangement joins TRBV5-6 to TRBJ2-1, with D hard to call. The V end lost 4 bases, the J end lost 0 bases, and 11 bases lay between the germline ends. Germline CDR1 is SGHDT and CDR2 is YYEEEE. The CDR3 has 15 residues. Full variable domain (remainder filled in from reference TRBV5-6 and TRBJ2-1): DAGVTQSPTHLIKTRGQQVTLRCSPKSGHDTVSWYQQALGQGPQFIFQYYEEEERQRGNFPDRFSGHQFPNYSSELNVNALLLGDSALYLCASSLTPISYNEQFFGPGTRLTVL.